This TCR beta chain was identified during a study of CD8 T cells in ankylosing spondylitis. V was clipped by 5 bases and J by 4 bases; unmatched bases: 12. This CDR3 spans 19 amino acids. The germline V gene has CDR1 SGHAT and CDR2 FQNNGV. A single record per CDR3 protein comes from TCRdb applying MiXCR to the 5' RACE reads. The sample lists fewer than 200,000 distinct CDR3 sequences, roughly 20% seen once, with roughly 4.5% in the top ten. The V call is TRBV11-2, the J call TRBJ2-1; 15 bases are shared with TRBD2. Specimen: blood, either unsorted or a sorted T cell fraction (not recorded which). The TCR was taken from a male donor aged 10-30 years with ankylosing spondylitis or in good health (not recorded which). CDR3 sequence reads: CASSRRTSGRETVYNEQFF. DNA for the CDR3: TGTGCCAGCAGCCGCCGGACTAGCGGGAGGGAAACGGTATACAATGAGCAGTTCTTC. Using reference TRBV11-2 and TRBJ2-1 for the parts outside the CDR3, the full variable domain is EAGVAQSPRYKIIEKRQSVAFWCNPISGHATLYWYQQILGQGPKLLIQFQNNGVVDDSQLPKDRFSAERLKGVDSTLKIQPAKLEDSAVYLCASSRRTSGRETVYNEQFFGPGTRLTVL.